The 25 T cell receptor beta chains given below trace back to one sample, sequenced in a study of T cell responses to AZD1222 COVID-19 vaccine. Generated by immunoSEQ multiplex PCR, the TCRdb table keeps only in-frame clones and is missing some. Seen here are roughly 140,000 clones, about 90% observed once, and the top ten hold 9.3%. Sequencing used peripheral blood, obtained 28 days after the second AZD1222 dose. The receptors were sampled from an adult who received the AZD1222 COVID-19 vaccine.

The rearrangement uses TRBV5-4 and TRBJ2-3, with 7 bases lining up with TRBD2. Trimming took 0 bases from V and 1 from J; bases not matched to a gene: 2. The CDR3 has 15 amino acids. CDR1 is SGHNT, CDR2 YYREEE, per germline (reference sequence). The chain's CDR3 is CASSLASGGTDTQYF. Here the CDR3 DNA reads TGTGCCAGCAGCTTGGCCAGCGGGGGCACAGATACGCAGTATTTT.

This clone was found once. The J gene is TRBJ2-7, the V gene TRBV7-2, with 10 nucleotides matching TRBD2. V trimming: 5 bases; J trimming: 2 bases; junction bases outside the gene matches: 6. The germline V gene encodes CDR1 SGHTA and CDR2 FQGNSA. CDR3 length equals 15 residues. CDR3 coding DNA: TGTGCCAGCAGCCCACGGACTAGCGGACCCTACGAGCAGTACTTC. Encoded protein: CASSPRTSGPYEQYF.

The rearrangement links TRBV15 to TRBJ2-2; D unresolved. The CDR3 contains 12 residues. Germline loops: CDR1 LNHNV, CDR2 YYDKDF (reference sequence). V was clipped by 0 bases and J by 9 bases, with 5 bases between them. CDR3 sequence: CATSRDLRELFF. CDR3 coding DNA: TGTGCCACCAGCAGAGATCTTCGGGAGCTGTTTTTT.

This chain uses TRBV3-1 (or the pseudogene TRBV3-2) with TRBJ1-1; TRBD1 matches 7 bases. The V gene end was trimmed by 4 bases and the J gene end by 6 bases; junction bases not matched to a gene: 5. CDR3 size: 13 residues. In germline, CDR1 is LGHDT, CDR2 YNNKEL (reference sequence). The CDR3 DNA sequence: TGTGCCAGCAGCCGAGAGGGACAGCCTGAAGCTTTCTTT. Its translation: CASSREGQPEAFF.

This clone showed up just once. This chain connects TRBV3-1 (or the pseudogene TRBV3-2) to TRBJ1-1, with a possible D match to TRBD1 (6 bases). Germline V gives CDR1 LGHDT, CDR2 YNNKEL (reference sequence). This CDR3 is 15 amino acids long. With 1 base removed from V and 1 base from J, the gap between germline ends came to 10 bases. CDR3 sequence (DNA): TGTGCCAGCAGCCAAGTTAGGGACAAGAACACTGAAGCTTTCTTT. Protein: CASSQVRDKNTEAFF.

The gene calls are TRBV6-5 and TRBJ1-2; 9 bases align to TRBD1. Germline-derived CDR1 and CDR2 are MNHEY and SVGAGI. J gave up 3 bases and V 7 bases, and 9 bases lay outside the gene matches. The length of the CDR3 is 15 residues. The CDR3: CASIGDRAIDYGYTF. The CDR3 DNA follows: TGTGCCAGCATCGGGGACAGGGCGATAGACTATGGCTACACCTTC.

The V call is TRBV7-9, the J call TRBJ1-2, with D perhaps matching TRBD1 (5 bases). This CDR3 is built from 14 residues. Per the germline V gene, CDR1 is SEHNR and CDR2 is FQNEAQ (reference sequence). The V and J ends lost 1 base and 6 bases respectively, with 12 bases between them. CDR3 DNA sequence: TGTGCCAGCAGCTTAGAATTTTGGGGGAATGGCTACACCTTC. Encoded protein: CASSLEFWGNGYTF.

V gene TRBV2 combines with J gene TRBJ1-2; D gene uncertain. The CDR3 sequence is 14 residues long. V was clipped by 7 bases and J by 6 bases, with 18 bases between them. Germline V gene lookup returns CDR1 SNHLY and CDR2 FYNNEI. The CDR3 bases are TGTGCCAGCACTCCCCTTGCTTCTTTCGATGGCTACACCTTC. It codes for CASTPLASFDGYTF.

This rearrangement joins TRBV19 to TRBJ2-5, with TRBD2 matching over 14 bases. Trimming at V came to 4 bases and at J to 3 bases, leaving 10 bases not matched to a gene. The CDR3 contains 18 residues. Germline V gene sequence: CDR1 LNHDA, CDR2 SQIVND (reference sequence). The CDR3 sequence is CASSRTGWGLAGEETQYF. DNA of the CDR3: TGTGCCAGTAGTAGGACAGGCTGGGGACTAGCGGGAGAAGAGACCCAGTACTTC.

Written as DNA, the CDR3 is TGTGCCAGCAGTGTGACTGATCAGGGAAATTCACCCCTCCACTTT. This gives the protein CASSVTDQGNSPLHF. The chain uses TRBV2 and TRBJ1-6, with D tentatively TRBD1 (5 bases). This CDR3 is built from 15 residues. Germline CDR1 is SNHLY and CDR2 is FYNNEI. V lost 4 bases and J 7 bases, leaving 14 bases between the germline ends.

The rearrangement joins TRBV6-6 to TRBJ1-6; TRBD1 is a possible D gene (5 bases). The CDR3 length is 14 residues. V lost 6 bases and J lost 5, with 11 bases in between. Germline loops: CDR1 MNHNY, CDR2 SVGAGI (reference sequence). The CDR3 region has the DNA TGTGCCAGCAGGGGGGGTCCCGATAATTCACCCCTCCACTTT. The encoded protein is CASRGGPDNSPLHF.

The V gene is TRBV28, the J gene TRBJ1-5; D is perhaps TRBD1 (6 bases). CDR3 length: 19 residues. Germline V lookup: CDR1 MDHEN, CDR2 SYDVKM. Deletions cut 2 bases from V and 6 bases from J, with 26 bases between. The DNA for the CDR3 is TGTGCCAGCAGTTTAGGGGGGGCGAAGTATTTTTTGGTCAGTCAGCCCCAGCATTTT. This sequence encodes CASSLGGAKYFLVSQPQHF.

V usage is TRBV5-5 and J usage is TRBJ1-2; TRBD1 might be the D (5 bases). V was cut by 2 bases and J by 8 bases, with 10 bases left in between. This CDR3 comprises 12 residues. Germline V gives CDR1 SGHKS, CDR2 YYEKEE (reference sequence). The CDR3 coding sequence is TGTGCCAGCAGCTTTCAGGGACGGGGCTACACCTTC. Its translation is CASSFQGRGYTF.

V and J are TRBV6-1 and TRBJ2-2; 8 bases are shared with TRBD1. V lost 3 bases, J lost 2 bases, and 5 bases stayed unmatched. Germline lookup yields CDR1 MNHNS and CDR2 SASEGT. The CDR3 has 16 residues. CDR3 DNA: TGTGCCAGCAGTGAGTGGCAGGGGGCAAACACCGGGGAGCTGTTTTTT. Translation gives CASSEWQGANTGELFF.

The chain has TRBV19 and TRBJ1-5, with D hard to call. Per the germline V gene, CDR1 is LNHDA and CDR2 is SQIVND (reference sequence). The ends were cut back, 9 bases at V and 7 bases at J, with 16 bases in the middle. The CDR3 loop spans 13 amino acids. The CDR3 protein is CASREEAGQPQHF. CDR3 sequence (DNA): TGTGCCAGCAGAGAGGAGGCGGGCCAGCCCCAGCATTTT. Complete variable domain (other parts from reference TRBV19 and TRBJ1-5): DGGITQSPKYLFRKEGQNVTLSCEQNLNHDAMYWYRQDPGQGLRLIYYSQIVNDFQKGDIAEGYSVSREKKESFPLTVTSAQKNPTAFYLCASREEAGQPQHFGDGTRLSIL.

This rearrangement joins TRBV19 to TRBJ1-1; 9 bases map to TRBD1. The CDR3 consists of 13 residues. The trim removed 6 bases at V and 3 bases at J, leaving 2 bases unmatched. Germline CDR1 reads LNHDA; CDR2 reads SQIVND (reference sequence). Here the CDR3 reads CASRTGGYTEAFF. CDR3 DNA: TGTGCCAGTAGAACAGGGGGCTACACTGAAGCTTTCTTT.

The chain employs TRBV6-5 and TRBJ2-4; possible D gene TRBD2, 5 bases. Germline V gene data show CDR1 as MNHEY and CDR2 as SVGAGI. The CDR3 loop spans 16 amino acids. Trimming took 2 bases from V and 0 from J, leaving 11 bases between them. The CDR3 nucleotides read TGTGCCAGCAGTTACGATGCGGGTCTAGCCAAAAACATTCAGTACTTC. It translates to CASSYDAGLAKNIQYF.

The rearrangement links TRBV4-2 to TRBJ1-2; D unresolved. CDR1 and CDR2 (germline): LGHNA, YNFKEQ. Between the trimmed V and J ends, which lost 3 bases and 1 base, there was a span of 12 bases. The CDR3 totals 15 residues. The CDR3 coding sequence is TGTGCCAGCAGCCATCCGCTTAGTCTTAACTATGGCTACACCTTC. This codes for CASSHPLSLNYGYTF.

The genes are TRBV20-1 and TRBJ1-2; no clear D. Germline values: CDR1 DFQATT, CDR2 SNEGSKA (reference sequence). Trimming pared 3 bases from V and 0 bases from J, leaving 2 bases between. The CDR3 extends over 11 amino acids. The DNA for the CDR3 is TGCAGTGCTAGTTCTAACTATGGCTACACCTTC. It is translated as CSASSNYGYTF.

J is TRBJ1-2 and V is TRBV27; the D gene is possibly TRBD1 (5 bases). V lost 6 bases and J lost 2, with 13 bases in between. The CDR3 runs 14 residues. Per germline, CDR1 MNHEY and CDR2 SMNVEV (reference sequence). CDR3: CASSREWGNYGYTF. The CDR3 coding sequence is TGTGCCAGCAGCAGGGAGTGGGGAAACTATGGCTACACCTTC.

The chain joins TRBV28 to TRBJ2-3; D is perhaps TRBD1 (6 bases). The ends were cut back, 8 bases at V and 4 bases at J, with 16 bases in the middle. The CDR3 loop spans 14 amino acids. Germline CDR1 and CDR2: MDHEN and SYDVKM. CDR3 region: CASRGPDRPDTQYF. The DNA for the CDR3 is TGTGCCAGCCGGGGCCCGGACAGACCAGATACGCAGTATTTT.

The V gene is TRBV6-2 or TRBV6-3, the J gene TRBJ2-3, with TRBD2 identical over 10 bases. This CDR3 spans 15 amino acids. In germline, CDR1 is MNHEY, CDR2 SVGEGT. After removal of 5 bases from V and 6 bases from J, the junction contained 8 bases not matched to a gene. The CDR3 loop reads CASSAMGLAIDTQYF. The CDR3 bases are TGTGCCAGCAGTGCGATGGGACTAGCGATTGATACGCAGTATTTT.

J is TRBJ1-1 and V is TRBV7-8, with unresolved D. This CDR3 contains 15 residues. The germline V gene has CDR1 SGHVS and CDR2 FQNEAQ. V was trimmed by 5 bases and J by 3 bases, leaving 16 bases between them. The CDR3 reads CASSPRGRADTEAFF. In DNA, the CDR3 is TGTGCCAGCAGCCCGCGGGGTAGAGCTGACACTGAAGCTTTCTTT. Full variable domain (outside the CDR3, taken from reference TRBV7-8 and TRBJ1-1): GAGVSQSPRYKVAKRGQDVALRCDPISGHVSLFWYQQALGQGPEFLTYFQNEAQLDKSGLPSDRFFAERPEGSVSTLKIQRTQQEDSAVYLCASSPRGRADTEAFFGQGTRLTVV.

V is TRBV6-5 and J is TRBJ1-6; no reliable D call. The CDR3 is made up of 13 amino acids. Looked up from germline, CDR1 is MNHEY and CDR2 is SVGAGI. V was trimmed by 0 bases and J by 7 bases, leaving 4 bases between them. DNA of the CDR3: TGTGCCAGCAGTTACTCAGAGAATTCACCCCTCCACTTT. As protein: CASSYSENSPLHF.

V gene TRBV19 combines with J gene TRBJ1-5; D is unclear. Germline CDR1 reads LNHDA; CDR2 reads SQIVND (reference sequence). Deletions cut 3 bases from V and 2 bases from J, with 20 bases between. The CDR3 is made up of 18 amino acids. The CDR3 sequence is CASSMVTHVGVRNQPQHF. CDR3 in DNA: TGTGCCAGTAGTATGGTGACGCATGTGGGTGTACGCAATCAGCCCCAGCATTTT.